A selection of T cell receptor beta chains follows, all from one sample in a study of blood T cell repertoires in COVID-19. The data were produced by immunoSEQ multiplex PCR, yet TCRdb's version contains in-frame clones alone and is incomplete. The sample lists fewer than 350,000 clones; 75% to 95% were seen once. The sequenced sample was peripheral blood. The source is a woman aged 25 to 39 with COVID-19, enrolled during active disease. Each CDR3 is given with its conserved first and last residue.

TRBV24-1	TRBJ1-1	CATSDGTGWGSAEAFF
TRBV19	TRBJ2-3	CASSVTSGSPDTQYF
TRBV12-3/TRBV12-4	TRBJ2-1	CASSLLAGEQFF
TRBV10-3	TRBJ2-1	CAISEGPAKRGSNEQFF
TRBV27	TRBJ2-1	CASSRAGFELNNEQFF
TRBV27	TRBJ1-2	CASQKSGAGPGGYTF
TRBV19	TRBJ1-4	CASSIRPPGLSGEKLFF
TRBV2	TRBJ2-5	CASSGRTRGETQYF
TRBV3-1/TRBV3-2	TRBJ1-2	CASSRPGPSGSYTF
TRBV5-5	TRBJ2-2	CASSFSGIDTGELFF
TRBV28	TRBJ1-2	CAISRQVRYGYTF
TRBV2	TRBJ1-2	CASSVSSGTPNYGYTF
TRBV27	TRBJ1-1	CASSPQGTEAFF
TRBV3-1/TRBV3-2	TRBJ1-1	CASSQDTGWYTEAFF
TRBV11-3	TRBJ2-1	CASSLTSNNEQFF
TRBV7-9	TRBJ2-7	CASSSKTTGLVGEQYF
TRBV11-3	TRBJ2-7	CASSISGRPYEQYF
TRBV7-3	TRBJ2-1	CASSHTGEVEQFF
TRBV24-1	TRBJ1-2	CATSDPGTGDYGYTF